The source of this T cell receptor (beta chain) is a study of blood T cell repertoires in COVID-19 (dated by TCRdb to the early 2020s). For the wider study: Samples from collaborators originated in the United States, Italy and Spain and spanned both the acute and convalescent phases of COVID-19. The material from the prospective study consisted of cDNA or gDNA derived from T cells, B-cell-depleted T cells, or PBMCs. Deeply sampled blood TCRbeta repertoires from subjects exposed to, actively infected with, or recovered from COVID-19 were included in the dataset. The repertoires were released in a freely available public database meant as a resource for research on the immune response to SARS-CoV-2. Samples came from the ongoing ImmuneRACE study (first 160 participants) plus 1,254 subjects from 6 global collaborators. The sample metadata nearly always contained a de-identified subject ID, COVID-19 status, age in years and sex. HLA class I and class II types, where available, came from metadata supplied by the sample provider rather than from assay-based typing.

The immunoSEQ Assay, a bias-controlled multiplex PCR, was used to amplify TCRbeta CDR3 regions from genomic DNA. Processing in the source paper ran as follows. Within the assay, amplification of reference gene primers was used to estimate how many nucleated cells each sample contained. To quantify the absolute abundance of each unique TCRbeta CDR3 rearrangement, sequence reads were collapsed and filtered. Productive Simpson clonality was computed per sample as the square root of Simpson's diversity index over productive rearrangements. Sourced from immuneACCESS, this table was stored by TCRdb with only in-frame sequences that have V and J called. A share of the clones is absent; for the studies checked, an unresolved V gene accounts for under half, and the remainder has no known explanation. V and J calls and clone size follow that table, whereas D and trimming were derived from the DNA. This sample lists fewer than 300,000 clones; roughly 85% were detected once. The ten largest clonotypes hold roughly 4% of the sample.

What the work shows at the level of the full study, not this receptor alone: The quantity of clinical and demographic metadata differed by source and by participant and was supplied without curation.

The CDR3 has 19 amino acids, counting the end cysteine and phenylalanine. Just CDR3 DNA is preserved here, 57 bases in frame from base 1. Relative to germline, V is missing 2 bases and J is missing 7 bases, with 15 bases of the junction outside any gene match. CDR1 SGHTA and CDR2 FQGNSA are derived from the germline V gene. Participants in the prospective study were enrolled through a virtual design, were aged roughly 18 to 100 years, and lived in roughly 26 United States geographic areas. In the prospective study, participants were assigned to cohorts based on the clinical history participants reported in a screening survey and a study questionnaire. Recovered participants in ImmuneRACE Cohort 3 were defined as having two consecutive negative NP/OP PCR tests, clearance from a healthcare professional, or resolution of symptoms. In the prospective study, whole blood, serum and a nasopharyngeal or oropharyngeal swab were collected from each participant by mobile phlebotomists. Over an approximately 2-month period, participants in the prospective study had the option of providing additional blood draws and questionnaires. Before DNA extraction, blood samples from the prospective study were shipped at room temperature or frozen.

With respect to this clone: The specificity of this receptor is unknown. No much larger clonotype is one base removed from it; base qualities were not supplied.

The sequencing sample was made of PBMCs or T cells enriched from blood (not recorded which). This sequence uses TRBV7-2 and TRBJ1-6; a stretch of 9 junction bases matches TRBD1. This sequence originates from a woman aged 25 to 45 who had recovered from COVID-19. This receptor carries the CDR3 CASSLLSAPGQGFNSPLHF. In nucleotide form, the sequence is TGTGCCAGCAGCTTATTATCCGCCCCTGGACAGGGGTTCAATTCACCCCTCCACTTT. Full variable domain (CDR3 extended with the reference TRBV7-2 and TRBJ1-6 proteins): GAGVSQSPSNKVTEKGKDVELRCDPISGHTALYWYRQSLGQGLEFLIYFQGNSAPDKSGLPSDRFSAERTGGSVSTLTIQRTQQEDSAVYLCASSLLSAPGQGFNSPLHFGNGTRLTVT.